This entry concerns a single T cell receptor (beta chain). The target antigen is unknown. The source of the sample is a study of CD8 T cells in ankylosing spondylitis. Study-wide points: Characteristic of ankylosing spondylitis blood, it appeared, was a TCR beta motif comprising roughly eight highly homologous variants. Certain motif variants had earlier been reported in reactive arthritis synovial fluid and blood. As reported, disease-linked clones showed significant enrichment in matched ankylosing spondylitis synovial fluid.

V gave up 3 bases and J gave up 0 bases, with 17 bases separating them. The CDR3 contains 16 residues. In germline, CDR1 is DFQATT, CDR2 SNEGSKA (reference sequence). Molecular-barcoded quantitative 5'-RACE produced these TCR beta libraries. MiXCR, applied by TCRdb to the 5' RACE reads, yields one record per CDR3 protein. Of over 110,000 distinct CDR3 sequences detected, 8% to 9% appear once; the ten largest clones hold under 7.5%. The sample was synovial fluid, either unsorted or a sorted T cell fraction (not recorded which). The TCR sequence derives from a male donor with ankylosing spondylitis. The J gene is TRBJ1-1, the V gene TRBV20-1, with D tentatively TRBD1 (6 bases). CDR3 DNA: TGCAGTGCTAGTCATCCGGGGGCAACTATGAACACTGAAGCTTTCTTT. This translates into CSASHPGATMNTEAFF.